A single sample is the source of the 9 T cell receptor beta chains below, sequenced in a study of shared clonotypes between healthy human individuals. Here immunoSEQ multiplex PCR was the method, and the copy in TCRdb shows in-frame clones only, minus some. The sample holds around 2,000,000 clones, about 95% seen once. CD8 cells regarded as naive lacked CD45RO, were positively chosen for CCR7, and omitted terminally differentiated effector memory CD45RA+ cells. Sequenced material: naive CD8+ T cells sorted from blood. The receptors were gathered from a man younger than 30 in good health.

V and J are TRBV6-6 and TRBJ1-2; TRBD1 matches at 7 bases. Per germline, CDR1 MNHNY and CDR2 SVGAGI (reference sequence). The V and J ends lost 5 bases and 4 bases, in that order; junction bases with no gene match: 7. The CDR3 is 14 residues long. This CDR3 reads CASSREGTAYGYTF. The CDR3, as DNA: TGTGCCAGCAGTAGGGAAGGGACAGCCTATGGCTACACCTTC.

The DNA of the CDR3 is TGCGCCAGCAGCCAAGAATTTAGCGGGGGCCCTTCCTACGAGCAGTACTTC. It is translated as CASSQEFSGGPSYEQYF. The rearrangement links TRBV4-1 to TRBJ2-7; 9 bases are shared with TRBD2. V trimming: 0 bases; J trimming: 1 base; junction bases outside the gene matches: 7. Germline CDR1 reads MGHRA; CDR2 reads YSYEKL. This CDR3 has 17 residues.

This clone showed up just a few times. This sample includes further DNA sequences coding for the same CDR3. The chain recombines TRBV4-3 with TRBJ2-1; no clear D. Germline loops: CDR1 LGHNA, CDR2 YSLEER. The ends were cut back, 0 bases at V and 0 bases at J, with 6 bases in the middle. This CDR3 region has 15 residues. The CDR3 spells CASSQDQSSYNEQFF. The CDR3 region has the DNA TGCGCCAGCAGCCAAGATCAAAGCTCCTACAATGAGCAGTTCTTC.

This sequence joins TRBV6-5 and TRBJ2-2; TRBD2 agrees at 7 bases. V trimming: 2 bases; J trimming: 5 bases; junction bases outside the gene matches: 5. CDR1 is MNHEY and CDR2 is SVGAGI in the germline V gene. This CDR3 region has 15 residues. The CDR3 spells CASSYGGRATGELFF. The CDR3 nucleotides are TGTGCCAGCAGTTACGGGGGGAGGGCAACCGGGGAGCTGTTTTTT.

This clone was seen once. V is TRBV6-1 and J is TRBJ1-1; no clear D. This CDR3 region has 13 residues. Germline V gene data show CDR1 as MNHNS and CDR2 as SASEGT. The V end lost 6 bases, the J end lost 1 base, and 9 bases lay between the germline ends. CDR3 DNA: TGTGCCAGCAGCCCCCGAGGGAACACTGAAGCTTTCTTT. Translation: CASSPRGNTEAFF.

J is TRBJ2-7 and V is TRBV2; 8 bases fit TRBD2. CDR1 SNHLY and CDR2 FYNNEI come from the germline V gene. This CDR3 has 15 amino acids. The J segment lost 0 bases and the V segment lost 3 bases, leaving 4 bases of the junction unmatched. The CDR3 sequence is CASSDIAGSSYEQYF. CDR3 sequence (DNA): TGTGCCAGCAGTGATATAGCGGGGAGCTCCTACGAGCAGTACTTC. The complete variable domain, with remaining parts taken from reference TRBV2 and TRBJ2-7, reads EPEVTQTPSHQVTQMGQEVILRCVPISNHLYFYWYRQILGQKVEFLVSFYNNEISEKSEIFDDQFSVERPDGSNFTLKIRSTKLEDSAMYFCASSDIAGSSYEQYFGPGTRLTVT.

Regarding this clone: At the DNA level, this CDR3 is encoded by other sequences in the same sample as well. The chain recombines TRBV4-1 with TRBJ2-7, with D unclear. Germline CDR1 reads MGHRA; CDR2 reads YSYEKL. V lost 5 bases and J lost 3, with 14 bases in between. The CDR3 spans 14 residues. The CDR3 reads CASSFRTGDYEQYF. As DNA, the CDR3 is TGCGCCAGCAGCTTCAGGACGGGTGACTACGAGCAGTACTTC.

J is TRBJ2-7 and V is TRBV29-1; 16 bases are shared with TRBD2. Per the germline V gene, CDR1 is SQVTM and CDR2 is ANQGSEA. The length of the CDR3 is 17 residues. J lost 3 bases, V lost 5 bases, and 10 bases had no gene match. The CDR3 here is CSVMGLAGGEEGYEQYF. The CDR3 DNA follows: TGCAGCGTTATGGGACTAGCGGGAGGGGAAGAGGGCTACGAGCAGTACTTC.

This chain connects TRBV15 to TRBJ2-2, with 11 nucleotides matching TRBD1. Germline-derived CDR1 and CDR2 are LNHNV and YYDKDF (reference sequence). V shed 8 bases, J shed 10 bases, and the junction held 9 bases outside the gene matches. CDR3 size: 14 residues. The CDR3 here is CATRTGGEHVELFF. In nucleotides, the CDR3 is TGTGCCACCCGGACAGGGGGCGAGCACGTGGAGCTGTTTTTT.